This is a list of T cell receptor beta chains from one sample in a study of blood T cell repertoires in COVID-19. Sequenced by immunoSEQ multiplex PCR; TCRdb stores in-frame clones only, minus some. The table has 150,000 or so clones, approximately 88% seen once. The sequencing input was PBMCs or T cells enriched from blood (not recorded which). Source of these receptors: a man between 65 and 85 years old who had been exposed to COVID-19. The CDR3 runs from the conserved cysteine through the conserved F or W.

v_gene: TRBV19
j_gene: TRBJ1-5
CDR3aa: CASRDGRDNQPQHF

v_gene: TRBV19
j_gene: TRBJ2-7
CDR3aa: CASSNPGHSFHEQYF

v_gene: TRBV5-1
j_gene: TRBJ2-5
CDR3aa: CASSLLLRGVSETQYF

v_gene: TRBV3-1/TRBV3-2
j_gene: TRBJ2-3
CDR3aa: CASSQVLVRSSTDTQYF

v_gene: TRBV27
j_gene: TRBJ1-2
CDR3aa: CASSSRGYGFLGGYTF

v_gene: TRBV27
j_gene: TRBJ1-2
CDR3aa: CASSFVSNYGYTF

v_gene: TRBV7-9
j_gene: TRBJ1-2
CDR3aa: CASSLGGTPYGYTF

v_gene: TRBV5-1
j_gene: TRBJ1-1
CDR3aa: CASSSRGNTEAFF

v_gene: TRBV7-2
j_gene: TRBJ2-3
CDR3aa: CASSSGLAGASTDTQYF

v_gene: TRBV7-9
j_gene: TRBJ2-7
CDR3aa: CASSLDLAGKVSYEQYF

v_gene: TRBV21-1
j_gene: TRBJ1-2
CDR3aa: CASSHRKTGEDGYTF

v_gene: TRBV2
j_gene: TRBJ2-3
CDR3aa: CASSDRYGTDTQYF

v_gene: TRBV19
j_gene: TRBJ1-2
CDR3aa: CASSSRLRDIGYGYTF

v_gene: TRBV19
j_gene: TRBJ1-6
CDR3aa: CASSSQGGQGSSPLHF

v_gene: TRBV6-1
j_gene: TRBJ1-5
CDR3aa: CASSDGTGRRQPQHF

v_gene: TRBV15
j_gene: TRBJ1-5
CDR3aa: CATSRLGTGDSNQPQHF

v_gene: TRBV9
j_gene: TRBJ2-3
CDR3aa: CASSPRTTSTDTQYF

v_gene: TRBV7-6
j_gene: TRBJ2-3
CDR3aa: CASSLLAGGVTDTQYF

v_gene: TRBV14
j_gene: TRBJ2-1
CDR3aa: CASSQPGRNNEQFF

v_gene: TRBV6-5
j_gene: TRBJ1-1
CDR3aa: CASGRGFTEAFF

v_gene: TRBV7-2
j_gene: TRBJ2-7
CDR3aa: CASSADRGLYEQYF

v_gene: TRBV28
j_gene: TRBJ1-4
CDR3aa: CASSLLTGSGEKLFF

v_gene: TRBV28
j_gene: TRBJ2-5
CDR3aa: CASRLSGSQETQYF

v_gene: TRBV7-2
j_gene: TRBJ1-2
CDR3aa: CASSQVLGVNYGYTF

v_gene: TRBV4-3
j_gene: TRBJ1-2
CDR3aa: CASSQDLAGNGYTF

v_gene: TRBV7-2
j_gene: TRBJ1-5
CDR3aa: CASSLATGNSNQPQHF

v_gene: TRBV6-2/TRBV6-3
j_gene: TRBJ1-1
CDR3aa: CASSSTVGIKAFF

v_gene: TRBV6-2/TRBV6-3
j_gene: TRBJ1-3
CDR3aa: CASSLGNTIYF

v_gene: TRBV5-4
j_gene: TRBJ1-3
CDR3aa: CASSSPTDNSGNTIYF